These T cell receptor beta chains were read from a single sample in a study of blood T cells in healthy people across ages. TCRdb reprocessed the 5' RACE reads via MiXCR and lists one record per CDR3 protein. The table shows 1.5 million to 2 million distinct CDR3 sequences, with roughly 50% occurring only once. The sequencing input was blood. The receptor source for this set is a woman aged 40 to 49 in good health. Both conserved end residues are part of each CDR3. D genes are given only for firm matches. Clone size is shown for a subset of rows, as once, few, many or a class of expanded clone.

V	J	D	size	CDR3	DNA
TRBV6-4	TRBJ2-7	.	.	CATGPNEQYF	TGTGCCACAGGGCCAAACGAGCAGTACTTC
TRBV12-3/TRBV12-4	TRBJ2-1	.	.	CASSFFGTGNEQFF	TGTGCCAGCAGTTTCTTTGGAACAGGGAATGAGCAGTTCTTC
TRBV10-3	TRBJ2-6	.	few	CAISESGGANVLTF	TGTGCCATCAGTGAGTCGGGTGGGGCCAACGTCCTGACTTTC
TRBV4-1	TRBJ2-7	.	.	CASSQSSAGTPLYEQYF	TGCGCCAGCAGCCAATCGTCCGCCGGGACACCATTATACGAGCAGTACTTC
TRBV12-3/TRBV12-4	TRBJ2-3	TRBD2	.	CASRRGVIADTQYF	TGTGCCAGCAGGCGGGGGGTGATCGCAGATACGCAGTATTTT
TRBV6-1	TRBJ2-7	TRBD2	.	CASSATSGGLRGEQYF	TGTGCCAGCAGCGCGACTAGCGGGGGGCTCCGTGGTGAGCAGTACTTC
TRBV5-1	TRBJ1-2	.	.	CASSLAEFEGYTF	TGCGCCAGCAGCTTGGCGGAGTTCGAGGGCTACACCTTC
TRBV15	TRBJ2-3	.	.	CATSRPTTGDTQYF	TGTGCCACCAGCAGACCCACGACTGGAGATACGCAGTATTTT
TRBV5-6	TRBJ2-4	.	few	CASGFGGVQNIQYF	TGTGCCAGCGGATTCGGGGGAGTCCAAAACATTCAGTACTTC
TRBV4-3	TRBJ2-1	TRBD1	.	CASSQELQGAGYEQFF	TGCGCCAGCAGCCAGGAGCTACAGGGGGCAGGTTACGAGCAGTTCTTC
TRBV24-1	TRBJ2-3	TRBD2	.	CATSDLRTSADTQYF	TGTGCCACCAGTGATTTACGGACTAGTGCAGATACGCAGTATTTT
TRBV20-1	TRBJ2-4	.	.	CRPHPGFWVNIQYF	TGCAGGCCCCACCCTGGGTTTTGGGTAAACATTCAGTACTTC
TRBV7-2	TRBJ1-1	.	few	CASSSVRGVTEAFF	TGTGCTAGCAGCTCCGTGCGGGGGGTCACTGAAGCTTTCTTT
TRBV21-1	TRBJ1-2	.	few	CASSETKDRGGYTF	TGTGCCAGCAGCGAAACCAAAGACCGCGGGGGCTACACCTTC
TRBV28	TRBJ2-7	.	.	CATKSGGPPYEQYF	TGTGCCACCAAATCCGGGGGGCCACCCTACGAGCAGTACTTC
TRBV9	TRBJ1-5	TRBD1	.	CASSEGQFNQPQHF	TGTGCCAGCAGCGAGGGACAGTTCAATCAGCCCCAGCATTTT
TRBV7-2	TRBJ2-4	.	.	CASSLSALGKNIQYF	TGTGCCAGCAGCTTATCAGCGTTGGGCAAAAACATTCAGTACTTC
TRBV24-1	TRBJ2-3	.	.	CATSGRRGASTDTQYF	TGTGCCACCAGTGGGCGGAGGGGGGCTAGCACAGATACGCAGTATTTT
TRBV7-2	TRBJ2-1	.	.	CASTRDGSSYNEQFF	TGTGCCAGCACCAGGGATGGGAGCTCCTACAATGAGCAGTTCTTC
TRBV4-1	TRBJ2-5	.	.	CASSQGENSGSFVAKTQYF	TGCGCCAGCAGCCAAGGGGAGAATTCGGGGTCCTTTGTCGCGAAGACCCAGTACTTC
TRBV6-5	TRBJ1-2	TRBD1	.	CASSRNRQGGSGYTF	TGTGCCAGCAGCAGAAACAGACAGGGAGGCTCTGGCTACACCTTC